This TCR beta chain was sequenced during a study of T cells in Graves' hyperthyroidism and ophthalmopathy (dated by TCRdb to between 2019 and 2020). About the investigation overall: Peripheral blood was sampled at the time of initial diagnosis, prior to any treatment. A discovery cohort of 95 to 100 patients, 43 with Graves' ophthalmopathy and 57 with stable Graves' hyperthyroidism, was used to find distinguishing TCR V-J signatures. The 100 or so discovery patients were divided at random into training and test sets in a 7:3 ratio. According to the paper, TCR Vbeta CDR3 sequencing was carried out on approximately 140 peripheral blood samples, which came from about 45 ophthalmopathy, around 74 hyperthyroidism and approximately 17 progressor patients. Following sampling, methimazole starting at 30 mg daily was given to hyperthyroidism patients, and high-dose intravenous methylprednisolone was given to ophthalmopathy patients. Thyroid tissue and blood T-cell repertoires from roughly six Graves' hyperthyroidism patients were also compared in the study. Prospective prediction of ophthalmopathy was tested in an independent validation cohort of 18 to 20 hyperthyroidism patients and some 17 patients who later progressed to ophthalmopathy. Beyond this particular receptor, the publication reports: Sample size was not statistically predetermined, and investigators were not blinded to group allocation. In cross-validation, a model built on a 13 V-J signature told ophthalmopathy apart from stable hyperthyroidism with approximately 90% sensitivity and roughly 81% specificity, and in testing the same model reached 80%/75%. In validation, progression to ophthalmopathy was predicted by the model with around 71% sensitivity and 72.22% specificity, a median of about 6 months before onset. Most expanded thyroid clonotypes (frequency above 0.001) were also found in blood, which suggests that blood repertoires may mirror thyroid immune responses.

The cysteine opens and the phenylalanine closes a CDR3 of 16 amino acids. This entry keeps only the CDR3 DNA: 48 bases, framed from base 1. Sequences SGHVS (CDR1) and FQNEAQ (CDR2) are obtained from the germline V gene. V gives up 8 bases and J gives up 1 base, and the segment between their germline ends measures 20 bases. Hyperthyroidism patients were newly diagnosed, had a disease duration of under 2 months, and were aged 18 to 65 years. Exclusion was applied to patients with uncontrolled infections, other autoimmune diseases, pregnancy or lactation. Diagnoses were established on the basis of clinical symptoms, serum thyroxine and TRAb, thyroid ultrasound, and orbital computed tomography. For progressor patients, blood was drawn at the first diagnosis of hyperthyroidism, before any ophthalmopathy symptoms had appeared. PBMCs were separated from 10 ml of fresh peripheral blood using Ficoll-Paque density gradient centrifugation. Patients classed as progressors first received a Graves' hyperthyroidism diagnosis and then went on to develop ophthalmopathy during follow-up. Trizol reagent was used to extract total RNA, and RNA quality was then checked on an Agilent 2100 Bioanalyzer.

This clonotype was seen ten or more times. Its antigen target is currently unknown. Base qualities are not provided; no much larger clone lies one nucleotide away. The TCR beta CDR3 regions were amplified from RNA transcripts. A first-round RT-PCR of the TCR CDR3 used the HTBI primer set with the Qiagen OneStep RT-PCR kit. The libraries were constructed in a second round of multiplex PCR and then size-selected and purified. Libraries were sequenced paired-end with 100 bp reads on an Illumina HiSeq2000. Per the authors' processing: Raw data were processed with SOAPnuke, discarding reads with adapters, uncalled bases, mean Phred below 15, or no exact constant-primer or identifier match. COPE v1.2.5 was used to merge the high-quality paired reads, and each unique nucleotide sequence was defined as a clonotype. Clonotypes were aligned to IMGT TRBV, TRBD and TRBJ reference segments using MiTCR v1.1. Only V-J combinations with frequency above 0.0001, covering 99.2% of repertoires, were analysed. The TCS score was defined as the ratio of F50 (clonal expansion) to E x V (chaos), calculated using BLOSUM62-based TCRdist between CDR3 peptides within each V-J. Welch's t-statistics and random forest reduced 500 to 650 V-J features to roughly 13, which were used in a naive Bayes classifier (R e1071). Using fastp trimming at Q25 and MiXCR clonotype assembly, TCRdb reanalyzed the public sequencing data and kept in-frame beta chains. Entries are consolidated by CDR3 protein sequence, retaining the most common genes and DNA. For this entry, the V and J calls and clone size follow TCRdb and not the study's own pipeline. Within this sample are 300,000 to 450,000 distinct CDR3 sequences, with about a sixth of them counted one time only. In total, the top ten clones hold around a third of the sample.

The chain is assembled from TRBV7-8 and TRBJ1-1; a tentative D match to TRBD1 spans 6 bases. Specimen: blood. This TCR came from a woman between 25 and 40 years old with Graves' hyperthyroidism that later progressed to Graves' ophthalmopathy. The DNA sequence reads TGTGCCAGCCGCCCTCAACCAGGGGCCGAGAACACTGAAGCTTTCTTT. This translates into CASRPQPGAENTEAFF.